The 2 T cell receptor beta chains in this list originate from one sample, sequenced in a study of blood T cells in healthy people across ages. The second PCR ran about 6 to 12 cycles with a sample-barcoded 5' primer and J-beta primers. TCRdb redid the calling of the 5' RACE reads with MiXCR, one entry per CDR3 protein. The sample lists around 940,000 distinct CDR3 sequences, about 53% occurring once. Sequenced material: blood. The receptors stem from a woman aged 55 to 70 in good health.

The chain couples TRBV24-1 to TRBJ2-7, with D perhaps being TRBD1 or TRBD2 (5 bases each). Germline V gene lookup returns CDR1 KGHDR and CDR2 SFDVKD. Trimming stripped 3 bases from V and 5 bases from J, with 10 bases between. This CDR3 is 13 amino acids long. CDR3 sequence: CATSDGGKHEQYF. The CDR3 coding sequence is TGTGCCACCAGTGATGGGGGAAAGCACGAGCAGTACTTC.

This clonotype occurred a few times. CDR3 in amino acids: CATSVLAGGTDTQYF. CDR3 nucleotide sequence: TGTGCCACCAGTGTCTTAGCGGGCGGCACAGATACGCAGTATTTT. The chain couples TRBV24-1 to TRBJ2-3, with TRBD2 identical over 7 bases. CDR1 KGHDR and CDR2 SFDVKD come from the germline V gene. V lost 5 bases and J lost 1; bases outside the gene matches: 5. The CDR3 covers 15 residues.